This is a list of T cell receptor beta chains from one sample in a study of memory CD4+ T cells and cytomegalovirus serostatus. Assay: immunoSEQ multiplex PCR; the TCRdb copy retains only in-frame clones and omits some. The repertoire holds roughly 48,000 clones, with approximately 82% as singletons. The specimen sequenced was memory CD4+ T cells from blood. The receptors stem from an adult in good health and CMV-seropositive. CDR3s include the opening cysteine and the closing phenylalanine or tryptophan. Each record gives: V gene, J gene, clone size, D gene, CDR3 DNA, CDR3 protein. A D gene is named only where the DNA matches it firmly. The size of a clone is reported for some rows only, either as once, few or many, or as a class for expanded clones.

v_gene: TRBV15; j_gene: TRBJ1-5; abundance: .; d_gene: .; CDR3nt: TGTGCCACCAGCAGACCCGCTGGGGGGCTGGGAAATCAGCCCCAGCATTTT; CDR3aa: CATSRPAGGLGNQPQHF
v_gene: TRBV5-1; j_gene: TRBJ2-5; abundance: few; d_gene: TRBD1; CDR3nt: TGCGCCAGCAGCACTCCCGGGACAGGGGATCGAGAGACCCAGTACTTC; CDR3aa: CASSTPGTGDRETQYF
v_gene: TRBV2; j_gene: TRBJ2-3; abundance: .; d_gene: TRBD2; CDR3nt: TGTGCCAGCAGGGGGGGGATCACAGATACGCAGTATTTT; CDR3aa: CASRGGITDTQYF
v_gene: TRBV28; j_gene: TRBJ2-6; abundance: .; d_gene: .; CDR3nt: TGTGCCAGCAGTTTTGGGGGGGCGCTAGCAGGGGCCAACGTCCTGACTTTC; CDR3aa: CASSFGGALAGANVLTF
v_gene: TRBV10-3; j_gene: TRBJ1-2; abundance: .; d_gene: .; CDR3nt: TGTGCCATCAGTAGAGGCCTACGGGACACCCGCCTAAACTATGGCTACACCTTC; CDR3aa: CAISRGLRDTRLNYGYTF
v_gene: TRBV7-2; j_gene: TRBJ1-2; abundance: .; d_gene: .; CDR3nt: TGTGCCAGCAGCCCCTGGACAGTGAGTAACTATGGCTACACCTTC; CDR3aa: CASSPWTVSNYGYTF
v_gene: TRBV6-5; j_gene: TRBJ1-2; abundance: .; d_gene: TRBD1; CDR3nt: TGTGCCAGCGGGACAGGCTATGGCTACACCTTC; CDR3aa: CASGTGYGYTF
v_gene: TRBV11-3; j_gene: TRBJ2-1; abundance: .; d_gene: .; CDR3nt: TGTGCCAGCAGCCCCCGGGGAGCTACCGGGAATGAGCAGTTCTTC; CDR3aa: CASSPRGATGNEQFF
v_gene: TRBV15; j_gene: TRBJ2-5; abundance: .; d_gene: .; CDR3nt: TGTGCCACCAGCGGCGACAGAGGGCGGGAGACCCAGTACTTC; CDR3aa: CATSGDRGRETQYF
v_gene: TRBV7-9; j_gene: TRBJ1-4; abundance: .; d_gene: .; CDR3nt: TGTGCCAGCAGCGGCCAATCAGGGAGAAGTGAAAAACTGTTTTTT; CDR3aa: CASSGQSGRSEKLFF
v_gene: TRBV11-1; j_gene: TRBJ2-3; abundance: .; d_gene: TRBD2; CDR3nt: TGTGCCAGCAGCCTAGGACTAGCGGGGGGGCTGGATACGCAGTATTTT; CDR3aa: CASSLGLAGGLDTQYF
v_gene: TRBV2; j_gene: TRBJ2-7; abundance: .; d_gene: TRBD2; CDR3nt: TGTGCCAGCAAGCTGTCGGCTAGCGGGAGGGCCGTCCACGAGCAGTACTTC; CDR3aa: CASKLSASGRAVHEQYF
v_gene: TRBV19; j_gene: TRBJ2-2; abundance: .; d_gene: .; CDR3nt: TGTGCCACCCAGGGAACTTTTAGGGGCACCGGGGAGCTGTTTTTT; CDR3aa: CATQGTFRGTGELFF
v_gene: TRBV4-2; j_gene: TRBJ2-7; abundance: .; d_gene: .; CDR3nt: TGTGCCAGCAGCCAAGAGGCCACCGGCGACGAGCAGTACTTC; CDR3aa: CASSQEATGDEQYF
v_gene: TRBV2; j_gene: TRBJ1-5; abundance: .; d_gene: .; CDR3nt: TGTGCCAGCAGTATGGGGTCCAATCAGCCCCAGCATTTT; CDR3aa: CASSMGSNQPQHF
v_gene: TRBV5-5; j_gene: TRBJ2-1; abundance: once; d_gene: .; CDR3nt: TGTGCCAGCAGCTTGCAGCAGGGGGGGTTCAATGAGCAGTTCTTC; CDR3aa: CASSLQQGGFNEQFF
v_gene: TRBV6-1; j_gene: TRBJ1-1; abundance: .; d_gene: .; CDR3nt: TGTGCCAGCAGTTTTACAGCGATCACTGAAGCTTTCTTT; CDR3aa: CASSFTAITEAFF
v_gene: TRBV4-3; j_gene: TRBJ1-6; abundance: .; d_gene: TRBD1; CDR3nt: TGCGCCAGCAGCCACCAGGGGGGAAATTCACCCCTCCACTTT; CDR3aa: CASSHQGGNSPLHF
v_gene: TRBV20-1; j_gene: TRBJ2-5; abundance: .; d_gene: .; CDR3nt: TGCAGTGCCACGGGAGAGACCCAGTACTTC; CDR3aa: CSATGETQYF
v_gene: TRBV27; j_gene: TRBJ2-7; abundance: .; d_gene: .; CDR3nt: TGTGCCAGCAGTTTTAAATCTTTCGCGGGGCCTACCTACGAGCAGTACTTC; CDR3aa: CASSFKSFAGPTYEQYF
v_gene: TRBV18; j_gene: TRBJ2-7; abundance: .; d_gene: .; CDR3nt: TGTGCCAGCTCACCAGCGGACAGAAGCTACGAGCAGTACTTC; CDR3aa: CASSPADRSYEQYF
v_gene: TRBV5-6; j_gene: TRBJ2-5; abundance: .; d_gene: .; CDR3nt: TGTGCCAGCAGCCGAGGGGGAGGCCAAGAGACCCAGTACTTC; CDR3aa: CASSRGGGQETQYF
v_gene: TRBV28; j_gene: TRBJ2-1; abundance: .; d_gene: TRBD2; CDR3nt: TGTGCCAGCAGTTTATCAGGACTAGCGGGAGAATTAGGGCAGTTCTTC; CDR3aa: CASSLSGLAGELGQFF
v_gene: TRBV6-6; j_gene: TRBJ1-2; abundance: .; d_gene: .; CDR3nt: TGTGCCAGCAGTTACTCGCAGGCGATCCCCTATGGCTACACCTTC; CDR3aa: CASSYSQAIPYGYTF
v_gene: TRBV19; j_gene: TRBJ1-1; abundance: .; d_gene: .; CDR3nt: TGTGCCAGTAGTAGGAACGGGAACACTGGAGCTTTCTTT; CDR3aa: CASSRNGNTGAFF
v_gene: TRBV5-1; j_gene: TRBJ2-7; abundance: .; d_gene: TRBD1; CDR3nt: TGCGCCAGCAGCCGGCTCACTACAGGGGACGAGCAGTACTTC; CDR3aa: CASSRLTTGDEQYF
v_gene: TRBV28; j_gene: TRBJ2-7; abundance: .; d_gene: .; CDR3nt: TGTGCCAGCAGTGCCTCAGGGACGGTAGGTGGTGAGCAGTACTTC; CDR3aa: CASSASGTVGGEQYF
v_gene: TRBV29-1; j_gene: TRBJ1-2; abundance: .; d_gene: TRBD1; CDR3nt: TGCAGCGTCCCCCTTGAGGGGTGGACAGGGGGCATAGGCGGCTACACCTTC; CDR3aa: CSVPLEGWTGGIGGYTF
v_gene: TRBV4-1; j_gene: TRBJ2-3; abundance: .; d_gene: TRBD2; CDR3nt: TGCGCCAGCAGCCAAGATGCCGGGACTAGCGAACTGTATTTT; CDR3aa: CASSQDAGTSELYF
v_gene: TRBV5-1; j_gene: TRBJ2-3; abundance: .; d_gene: .; CDR3nt: TGCGCCAGCAGCTCCTTAAACACAGATACGCAGTATTTT; CDR3aa: CASSSLNTDTQYF
v_gene: TRBV10-3; j_gene: TRBJ1-3; abundance: .; d_gene: .; CDR3nt: TGTGCCATCAACATGGACGGACGAAACACCATATATTTT; CDR3aa: CAINMDGRNTIYF
v_gene: TRBV7-9; j_gene: TRBJ2-2; abundance: .; d_gene: .; CDR3nt: TGTGCCAGCAGCTTCGGAAGGGCGGGGGCCTTTGGTTCCGGGGAGCTGTTTTTT; CDR3aa: CASSFGRAGAFGSGELFF
v_gene: TRBV4-3; j_gene: TRBJ1-1; abundance: .; d_gene: TRBD1; CDR3nt: TGCGCCAGCAGCCCCTCAGGGGGGCGGACCACTGAAGCTTTCTTT; CDR3aa: CASSPSGGRTTEAFF